The rows below give T cell receptor beta chains drawn from one sample of a study of chemoradiotherapy in HPV16-positive cancers. Sequenced by immunoSEQ multiplex PCR; TCRdb stores in-frame clones only, minus some. The repertoire holds more than 7,500 clones, with around 78% as singletons. Sampling was conducted from a patient who underwent chemoradiotherapy. These receptors came from a human donor with HPV-associated anogenital cancer. CDR3s leave out the opening cysteine and the closing phenylalanine or tryptophan. Not every row has a clone size; where given, it reads once, few, many or a size class.

>TRBJ2-5|TRBV4-1|-
ASSQDGERGETQY
>TRBJ1-1|TRBV7-2|-
ASSLTGQNTEAF
>TRBJ2-3|TRBV11-2|once
ASSAGWGEDTQY
>TRBJ1-5|TRBV19|-
ASSTQGNNQPQH
>TRBJ1-1|TRBV9|-
ASSETGLRAF
>TRBJ1-2|TRBV11-2|-
ASSPRTAGRQGRHGYT
>TRBJ1-5|TRBV19|-
ASSSGTGGYNQPQH
>TRBJ1-2|TRBV19|-
ASSTLGTDYGYT
>TRBJ1-1|TRBV7-2|few
ASSSQARENTEAF
>TRBJ1-5|TRBV5-1|-
ASSLQPQH
>TRBJ2-3|TRBV28|-
ASRWGARDTQY
>TRBJ1-5|TRBV19|-
ASSRAGQPQH
>TRBJ2-2|TRBV4-1|-
ASSQDLLTGSPNTGELF
>TRBJ1-1|TRBV18|-
ASSPSGPNTEAF
>TRBJ2-3|TRBV7-9|-
ASSFGGEPQY
>TRBJ2-1|TRBV7-9|-
ASSLARTSEFYNEQF
>TRBJ2-1|TRBV7-2|-
ASSLQEGGVEQF
>TRBJ1-3|TRBV4-2|-
ASSQEVDRGGGNTIY
>TRBJ2-7|TRBV6-5|-
ASSYSIPDRVHEQY
>TRBJ2-1|TRBV6-4|-
ASSEVGGKVSNEQF
>TRBJ2-6|TRBV4-1|-
ASSPSPSGTGGFGANVLT
>TRBJ2-3|TRBV5-6|-
ASSRQVLALSTDTQY
>TRBJ2-3|TRBV5-1|once
ASRDLDRGTDTQY
>TRBJ2-2|TRBV28|-
ASSHNRPTGELF
>TRBJ2-5|TRBV7-9|-
ASSPPRTGVETQY
>TRBJ2-6|TRBV19|-
ASSPRGRGDGANVLT
>TRBJ1-4|TRBV4-1|-
ASSQNRQGVYSTNEKLF
>TRBJ2-2|TRBV4-1|-
ASSQYAGGAGGPIPGELF
>TRBJ2-5|TRBV5-1|-
ASSLEGTGSETQY
>TRBJ1-2|TRBV18|-
ASSPSGGGNSYGYT
>TRBJ2-7|TRBV13|-
ASSLAQGPYEQY
>TRBJ2-1|TRBV7-2|-
ASRDTGAPGQF
>TRBJ1-2|TRBV28|few
ASSGTGGDGYT
>TRBJ1-1|TRBV6-6|-
ASTRTGAPEAF
>TRBJ1-2|TRBV7-9|-
ASSLVTGTGDLFNYGYT
>TRBJ2-5|TRBV30|-
AWSKGGEQETQY
>TRBJ2-7|TRBV19|-
ASSMRVTYEQY
>TRBJ2-1|TRBV11-3|-
ASSFISGSNEQF
>TRBJ2-4|TRBV30|-
AWSVPGLAKNIQY
>TRBJ1-5|TRBV28|-
ASSFVRPKTYSNQPQH
>TRBJ2-7|TRBV5-1|-
ASSLDLAGYSYEQY
>TRBJ2-3|TRBV6-5|-
ASKRAGADTQY
>TRBJ1-5|TRBV7-2|-
ASSQTGFNQPQH
>TRBJ2-5|TRBV28|-
ASSLSGAKGY
>TRBJ2-3|TRBV5-1|-
ASSNPQGSGDTQY